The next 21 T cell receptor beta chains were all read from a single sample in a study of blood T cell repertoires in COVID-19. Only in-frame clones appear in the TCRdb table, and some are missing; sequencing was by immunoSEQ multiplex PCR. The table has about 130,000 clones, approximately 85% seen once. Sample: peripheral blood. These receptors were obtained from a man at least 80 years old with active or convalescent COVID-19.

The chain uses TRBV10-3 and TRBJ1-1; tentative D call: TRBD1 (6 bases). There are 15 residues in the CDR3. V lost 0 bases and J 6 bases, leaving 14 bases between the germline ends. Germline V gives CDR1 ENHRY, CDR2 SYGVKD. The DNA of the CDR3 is TGTGCCATCAGTGAGTCGGCACAGGGATTCGCTGAAGCTTTCTTT. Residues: CAISESAQGFAEAFF.

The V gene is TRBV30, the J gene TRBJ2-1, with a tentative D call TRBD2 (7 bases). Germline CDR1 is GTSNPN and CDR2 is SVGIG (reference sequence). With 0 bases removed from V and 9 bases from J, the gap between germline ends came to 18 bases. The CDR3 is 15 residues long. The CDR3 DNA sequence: TGTGCCTGGAGTGTACCCTGGGGGGGCGCAGGTGAGCAGTTCTTC. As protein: CAWSVPWGGAGEQFF.

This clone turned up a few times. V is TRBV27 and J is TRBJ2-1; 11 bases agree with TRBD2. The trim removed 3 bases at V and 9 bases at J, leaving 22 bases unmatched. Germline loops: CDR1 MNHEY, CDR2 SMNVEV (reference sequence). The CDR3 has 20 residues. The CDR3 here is CASSFVASGRRWPRGTEQFF. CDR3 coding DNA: TGTGCCAGCAGTTTTGTGGCTAGCGGGAGGCGATGGCCCCGGGGGACTGAGCAGTTCTTC.

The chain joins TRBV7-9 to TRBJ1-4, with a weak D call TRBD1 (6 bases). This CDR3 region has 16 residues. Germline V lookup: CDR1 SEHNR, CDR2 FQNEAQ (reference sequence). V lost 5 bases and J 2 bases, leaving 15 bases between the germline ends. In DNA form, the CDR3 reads TGTGCCAGCAGCCGCACCACAGGGCAGACTAATGAAAAACTGTTTTTT. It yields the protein CASSRTTGQTNEKLFF.

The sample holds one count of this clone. CDR3 DNA sequence: TGTGCCAGCAGCTTAGCGTCATTCGGGGAGCTGTTTTTT. Its translation: CASSLASFGELFF. The rearrangement joins TRBV7-2 to TRBJ2-2; no definite D call. In germline, CDR1 is SGHTA, CDR2 FQGNSA. This CDR3 region has 13 residues. Trimming stripped 0 bases from V and 7 bases from J, with 6 bases between.

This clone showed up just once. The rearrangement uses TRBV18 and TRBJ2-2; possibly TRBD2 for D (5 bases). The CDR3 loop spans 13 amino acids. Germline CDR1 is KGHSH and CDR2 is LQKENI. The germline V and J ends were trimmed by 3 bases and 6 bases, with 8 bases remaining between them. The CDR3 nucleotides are TGTGCCAGCTCACCTGAGGGCTCCGGGGAGCTGTTTTTT. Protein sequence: CASSPEGSGELFF.

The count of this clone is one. CDR3 nucleotide sequence: TGTGCCAGCAGTTTAGGGCGGGGGTGGGATGGCTACACCTTC. This gives the protein CASSLGRGWDGYTF. The chain couples TRBV27 to TRBJ1-2, with a possible D match to TRBD1 (5 bases). This CDR3 region has 14 residues. The germline V gene has CDR1 MNHEY and CDR2 SMNVEV (reference sequence). Trimming cost V 2 bases and J 6 bases, with 13 bases left between them.

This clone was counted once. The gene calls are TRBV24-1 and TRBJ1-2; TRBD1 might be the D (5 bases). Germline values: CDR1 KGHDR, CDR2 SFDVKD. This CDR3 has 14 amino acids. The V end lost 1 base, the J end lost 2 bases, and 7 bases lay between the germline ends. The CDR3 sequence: CATSDFAGNYGYTF. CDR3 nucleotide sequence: TGTGCCACCAGTGATTTTGCAGGGAACTATGGCTACACCTTC.

The CDR3 DNA follows: TGCGCCAGCAGCTTGGGCAGCACGGGATTCTCGGATACGCAGTATTTT. It specifies CASSLGSTGFSDTQYF. The rearrangement joins TRBV5-1 to TRBJ2-3; weak D call: TRBD2 (5 bases). The CDR3 length is 16 residues. The V gene's germline CDR1 is SGHRS and CDR2 YFSETQ. Trimming cost V 0 bases and J 6 bases, with 17 bases left between them.

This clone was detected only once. The CDR3 sequence: CASSLTSGTYEQYF. The CDR3 DNA reads as TGTGCCAGCAGCTTAACGTCGGGTACCTACGAGCAGTACTTC. The chain has TRBV7-3 and TRBJ2-7; no clear D. Trimming pared 0 bases from V and 2 bases from J, leaving 8 bases between. CDR3 length: 14 amino acids. Germline assignment: CDR1 SGHTA and CDR2 FQGTGA.

CDR3 in amino acids: CASYRGLNGYTF. As DNA, the CDR3 is TGTGCCAGCTACAGGGGGCTAAATGGCTACACCTTC. The chain recombines TRBV6-5 with TRBJ1-2; 9 nucleotides agree with TRBD1. This CDR3 is built from 12 residues. The germline gives CDR1 MNHEY, CDR2 SVGAGI. With V trimmed by 8 bases and J by 6 bases, 4 bases remained unmatched.

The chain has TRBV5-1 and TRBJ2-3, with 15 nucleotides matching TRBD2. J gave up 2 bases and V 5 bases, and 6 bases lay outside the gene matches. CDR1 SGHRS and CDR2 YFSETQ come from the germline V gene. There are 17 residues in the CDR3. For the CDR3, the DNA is TGCGCCAGCAGGGAGGGACTAGCGGGAGGCAACACAGATACGCAGTATTTT. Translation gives CASREGLAGGNTDTQYF.

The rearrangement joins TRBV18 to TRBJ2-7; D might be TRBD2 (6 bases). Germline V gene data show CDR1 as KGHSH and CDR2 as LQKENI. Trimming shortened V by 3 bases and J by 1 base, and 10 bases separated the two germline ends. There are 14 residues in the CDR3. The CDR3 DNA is TGTGCCAGCTCACCCGGGACTCCGTCCTACGAGCAGTACTTC. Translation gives CASSPGTPSYEQYF.

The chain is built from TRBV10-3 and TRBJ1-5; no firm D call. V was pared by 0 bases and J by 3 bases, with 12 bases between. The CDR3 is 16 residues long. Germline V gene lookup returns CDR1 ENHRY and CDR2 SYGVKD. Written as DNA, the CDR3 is TGTGCCATCAGTGAGTCAGACTGGTATACCAATCAGCCCCAGCATTTT. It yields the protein CAISESDWYTNQPQHF.

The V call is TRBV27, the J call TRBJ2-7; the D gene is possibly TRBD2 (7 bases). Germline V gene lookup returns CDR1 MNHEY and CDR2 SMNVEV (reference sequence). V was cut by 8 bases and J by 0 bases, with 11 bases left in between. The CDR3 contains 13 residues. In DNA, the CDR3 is TGTGCCAGCGGGGGGGGCAACTCCTACGAGCAGTACTTC. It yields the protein CASGGGNSYEQYF.

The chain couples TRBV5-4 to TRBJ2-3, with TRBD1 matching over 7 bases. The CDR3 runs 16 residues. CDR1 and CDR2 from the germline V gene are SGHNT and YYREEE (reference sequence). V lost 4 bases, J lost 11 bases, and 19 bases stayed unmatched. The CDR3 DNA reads TGTGCCAGCAGCCCATCGACGGACAGGTCCAACTTCAAGCAGTATTTT. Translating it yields CASSPSTDRSNFKQYF.

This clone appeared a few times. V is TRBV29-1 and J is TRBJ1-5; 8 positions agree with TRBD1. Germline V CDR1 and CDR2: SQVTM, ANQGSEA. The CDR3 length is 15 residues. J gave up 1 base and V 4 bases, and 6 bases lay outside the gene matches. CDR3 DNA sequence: TGCAGCGTTGTTACAGGGGGGGGGAGCAATCAGCCCCAGCATTTT. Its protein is CSVVTGGGSNQPQHF.

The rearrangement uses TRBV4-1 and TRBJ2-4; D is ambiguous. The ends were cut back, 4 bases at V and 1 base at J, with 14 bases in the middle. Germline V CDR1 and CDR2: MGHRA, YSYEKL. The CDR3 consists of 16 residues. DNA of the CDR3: TGCGCCAGCAGCCTGGTCCCCCAGAAGGCCAAAAACATTCAGTACTTC. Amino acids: CASSLVPQKAKNIQYF.

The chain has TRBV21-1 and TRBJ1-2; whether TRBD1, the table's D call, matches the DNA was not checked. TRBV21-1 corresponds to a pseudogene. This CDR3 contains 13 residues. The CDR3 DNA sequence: TGTGCCATTAAACCGACAGGATGGGATGGCTACACCTTC. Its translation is CAIKPTGWDGYTF.

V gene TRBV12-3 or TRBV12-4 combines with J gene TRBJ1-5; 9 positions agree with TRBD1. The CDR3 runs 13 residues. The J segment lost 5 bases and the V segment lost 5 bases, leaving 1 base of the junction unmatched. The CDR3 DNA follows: TGTGCCAGCAGTGACAGGGGGGATCAGCCCCAGCATTTT. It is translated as CASSDRGDQPQHF.

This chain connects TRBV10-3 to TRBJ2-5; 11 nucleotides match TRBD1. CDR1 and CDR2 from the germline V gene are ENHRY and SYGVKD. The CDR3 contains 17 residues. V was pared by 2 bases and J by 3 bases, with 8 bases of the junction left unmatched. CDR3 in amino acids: CAISETRTGGLKETQYF. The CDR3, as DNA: TGTGCCATCAGTGAGACCCGGACAGGGGGCTTAAAAGAGACCCAGTACTTC.